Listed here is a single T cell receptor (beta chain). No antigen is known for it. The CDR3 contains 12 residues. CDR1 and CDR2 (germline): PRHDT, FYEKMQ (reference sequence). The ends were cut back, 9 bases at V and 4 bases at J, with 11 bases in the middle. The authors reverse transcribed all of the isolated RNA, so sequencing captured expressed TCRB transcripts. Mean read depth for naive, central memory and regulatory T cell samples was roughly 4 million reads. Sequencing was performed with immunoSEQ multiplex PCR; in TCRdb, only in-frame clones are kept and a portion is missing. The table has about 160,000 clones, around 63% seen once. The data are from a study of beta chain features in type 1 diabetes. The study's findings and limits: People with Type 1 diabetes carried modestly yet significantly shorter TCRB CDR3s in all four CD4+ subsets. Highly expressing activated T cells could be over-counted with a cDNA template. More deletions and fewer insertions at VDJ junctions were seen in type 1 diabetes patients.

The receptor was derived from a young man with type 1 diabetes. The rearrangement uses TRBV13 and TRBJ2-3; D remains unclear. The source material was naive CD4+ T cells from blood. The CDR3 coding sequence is TGTGCCAGTAGTGGGATAGCAGATACGCAGTATTTT. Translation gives CASSGIADTQYF.